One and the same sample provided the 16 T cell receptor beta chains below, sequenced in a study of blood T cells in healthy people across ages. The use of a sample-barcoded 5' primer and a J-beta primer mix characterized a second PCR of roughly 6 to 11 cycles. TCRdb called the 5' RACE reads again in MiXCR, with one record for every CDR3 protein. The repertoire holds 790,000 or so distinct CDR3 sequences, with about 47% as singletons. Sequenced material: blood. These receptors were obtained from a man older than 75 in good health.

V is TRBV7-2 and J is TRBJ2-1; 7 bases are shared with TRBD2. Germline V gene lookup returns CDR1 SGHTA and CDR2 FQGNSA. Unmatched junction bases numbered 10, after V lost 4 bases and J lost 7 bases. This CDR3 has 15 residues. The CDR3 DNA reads TGTGCCAGCAGCTCTAGCGGTCCTCTGGGTAATGAGCAGTTCTTC. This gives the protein CASSSSGPLGNEQFF.

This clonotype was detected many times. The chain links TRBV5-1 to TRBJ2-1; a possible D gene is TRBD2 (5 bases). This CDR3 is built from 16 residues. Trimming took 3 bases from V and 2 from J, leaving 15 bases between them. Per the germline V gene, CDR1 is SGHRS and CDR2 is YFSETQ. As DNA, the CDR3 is TGCGCCAGCAGCTCAGCGGCCGGTCGGGCCTACAATGAGCAGTTCTTC. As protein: CASSSAAGRAYNEQFF. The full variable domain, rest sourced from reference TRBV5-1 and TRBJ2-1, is KAGVTQTPRYLIKTRGQQVTLSCSPISGHRSVSWYQQTPGQGLQFLFEYFSETQRNKGNFPGRFSGRQFSNSRSEMNVSTLELGDSALYLCASSSAAGRAYNEQFFGPGTRLTVL.

The CDR3 reads CASQGVTDTQYF. DNA of the CDR3: TGCGCCAGCCAAGGGGTCACAGATACGCAGTATTTT. The chain joins TRBV5-1 to TRBJ2-3, with TRBD1 as a possible D gene (5 bases). The CDR3 has 12 amino acids. The V gene lost 7 bases and the J gene lost 2 bases, with 8 bases spanning the gap. Germline V gives CDR1 SGHRS, CDR2 YFSETQ.

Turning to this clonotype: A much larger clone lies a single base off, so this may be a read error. The CDR3 protein is CANSYGHSYEQYF. The CDR3 coding sequence is TGCGCCAACAGTTACGGACACTCCTACGAGCAGTACTTC. The V gene is TRBV5-1, the J gene TRBJ2-7; weak D call: TRBD1 (5 bases). Germline CDR1 and CDR2: SGHRS and YFSETQ. The length of the CDR3 is 13 residues. Between the trimmed V and J ends, which lost 9 bases and 0 bases, there was a span of 13 bases.

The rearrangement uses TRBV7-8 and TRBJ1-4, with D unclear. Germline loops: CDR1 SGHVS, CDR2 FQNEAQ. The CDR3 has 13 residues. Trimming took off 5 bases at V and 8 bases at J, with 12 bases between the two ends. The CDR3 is CASSVREREKLFF. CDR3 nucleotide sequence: TGTGCCAGCAGCGTCCGGGAAAGAGAAAAACTGTTTTTT.

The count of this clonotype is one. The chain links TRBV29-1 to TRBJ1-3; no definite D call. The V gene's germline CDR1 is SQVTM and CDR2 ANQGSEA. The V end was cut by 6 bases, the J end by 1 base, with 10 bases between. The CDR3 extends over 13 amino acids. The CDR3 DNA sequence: TGCAGCGTCGCCGCGACTTCTGGAAACACCATATATTTT. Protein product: CSVAATSGNTIYF.

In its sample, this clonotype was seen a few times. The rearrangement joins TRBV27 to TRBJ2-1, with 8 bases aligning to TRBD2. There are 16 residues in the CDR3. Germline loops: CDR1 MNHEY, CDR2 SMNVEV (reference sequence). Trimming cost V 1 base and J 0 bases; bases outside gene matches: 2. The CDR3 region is CASSLFGTSSYNEQFF. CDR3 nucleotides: TGTGCCAGCAGTTTATTTGGGACTAGCTCCTACAATGAGCAGTTCTTC.

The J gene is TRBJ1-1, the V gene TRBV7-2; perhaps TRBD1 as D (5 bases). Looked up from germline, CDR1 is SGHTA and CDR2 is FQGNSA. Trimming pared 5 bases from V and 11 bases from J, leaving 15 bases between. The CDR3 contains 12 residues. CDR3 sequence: CASSPIRVGAFF. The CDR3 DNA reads TGTGCCAGCAGCCCAATCAGGGTTGGGGCTTTCTTT.

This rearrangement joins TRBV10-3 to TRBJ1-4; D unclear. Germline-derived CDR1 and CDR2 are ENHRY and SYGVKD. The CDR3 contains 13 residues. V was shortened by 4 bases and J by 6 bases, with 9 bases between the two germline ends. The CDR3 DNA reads TGTGCCATCAGTGCCCTCCCCGATGAAAAACTGTTTTTT. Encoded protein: CAISALPDEKLFF.

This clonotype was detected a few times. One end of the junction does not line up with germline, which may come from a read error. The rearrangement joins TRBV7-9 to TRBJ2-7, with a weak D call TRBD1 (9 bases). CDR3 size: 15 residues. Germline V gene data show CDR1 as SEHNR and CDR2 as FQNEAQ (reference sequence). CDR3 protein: CASNLAGQGAYEQYF. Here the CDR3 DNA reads TGTGCCAGCAACTTAGCGGGACAGGGCGCGTACGAGCAGTACTTC.

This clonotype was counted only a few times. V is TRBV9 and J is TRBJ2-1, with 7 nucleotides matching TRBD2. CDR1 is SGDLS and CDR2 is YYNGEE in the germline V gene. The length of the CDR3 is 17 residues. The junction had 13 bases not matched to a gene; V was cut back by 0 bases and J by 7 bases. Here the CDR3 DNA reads TGTGCCAGCAGCGTAGGTTCTCGCGGGAGAGTAGGTAATGAGCAGTTCTTC. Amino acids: CASSVGSRGRVGNEQFF.

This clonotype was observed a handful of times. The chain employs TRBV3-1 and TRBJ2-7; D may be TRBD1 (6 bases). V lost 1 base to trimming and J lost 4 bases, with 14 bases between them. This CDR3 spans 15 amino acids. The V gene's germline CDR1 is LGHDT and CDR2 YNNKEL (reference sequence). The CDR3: CASSQGATGWYEQYF. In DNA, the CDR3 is TGTGCCAGCAGCCAAGGCGCTACAGGGTGGTACGAGCAGTACTTC.

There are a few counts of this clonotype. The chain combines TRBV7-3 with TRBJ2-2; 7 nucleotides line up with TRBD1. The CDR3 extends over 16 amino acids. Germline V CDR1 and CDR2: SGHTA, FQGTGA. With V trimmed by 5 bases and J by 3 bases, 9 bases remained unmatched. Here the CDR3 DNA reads TGTGCCAGCAGCCCTCGACAGGGCGGCGACACCGGGGAGCTGTTTTTT. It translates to CASSPRQGGDTGELFF.

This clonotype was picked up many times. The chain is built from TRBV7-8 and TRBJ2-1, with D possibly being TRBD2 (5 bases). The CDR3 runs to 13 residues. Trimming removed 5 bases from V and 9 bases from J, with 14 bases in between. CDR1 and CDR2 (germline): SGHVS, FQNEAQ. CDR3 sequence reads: CASSLRTDPEQFF. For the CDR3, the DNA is TGTGCCAGCAGCCTTAGGACTGATCCTGAGCAGTTCTTC. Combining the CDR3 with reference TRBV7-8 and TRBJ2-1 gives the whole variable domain GAGVSQSPRYKVAKRGQDVALRCDPISGHVSLFWYQQALGQGPEFLTYFQNEAQLDKSGLPSDRFFAERPEGSVSTLKIQRTQQEDSAVYLCASSLRTDPEQFFGPGTRLTVL.

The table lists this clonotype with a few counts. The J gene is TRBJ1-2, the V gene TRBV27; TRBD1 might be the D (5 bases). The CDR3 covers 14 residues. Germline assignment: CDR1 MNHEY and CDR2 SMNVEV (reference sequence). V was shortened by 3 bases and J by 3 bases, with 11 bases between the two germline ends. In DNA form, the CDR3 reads TGTGCCAGCAGTTTTGGAGGGGTAGACTATGGCTACACCTTC. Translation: CASSFGGVDYGYTF.

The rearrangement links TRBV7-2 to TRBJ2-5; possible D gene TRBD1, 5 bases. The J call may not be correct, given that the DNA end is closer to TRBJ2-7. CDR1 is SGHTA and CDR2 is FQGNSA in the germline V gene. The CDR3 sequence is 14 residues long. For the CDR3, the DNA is TGTGCCAGCAGCTTTAGCCCTGGGGCGTACGAGCAGTACTTC. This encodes CASSFSPGAYEQYF.